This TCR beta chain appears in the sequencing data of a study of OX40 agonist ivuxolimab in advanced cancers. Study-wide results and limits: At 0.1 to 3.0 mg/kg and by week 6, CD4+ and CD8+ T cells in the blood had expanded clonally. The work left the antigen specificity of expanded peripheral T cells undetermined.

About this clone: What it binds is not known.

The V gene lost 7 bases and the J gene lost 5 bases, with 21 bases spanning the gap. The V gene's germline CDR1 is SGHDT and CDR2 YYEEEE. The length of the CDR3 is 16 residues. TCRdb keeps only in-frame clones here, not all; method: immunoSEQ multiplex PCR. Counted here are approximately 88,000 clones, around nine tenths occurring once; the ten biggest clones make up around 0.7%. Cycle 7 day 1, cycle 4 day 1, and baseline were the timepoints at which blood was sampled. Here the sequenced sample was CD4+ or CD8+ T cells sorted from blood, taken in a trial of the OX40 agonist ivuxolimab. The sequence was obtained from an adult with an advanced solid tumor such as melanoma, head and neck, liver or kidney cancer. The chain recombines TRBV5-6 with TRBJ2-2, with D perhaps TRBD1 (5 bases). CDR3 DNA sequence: TGTGCCAGCCCCCTCCAGGGTAAGTTATTGACCGGGGAGCTGTTTTTT. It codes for CASPLQGKLLTGELFF.